Sequencing of this TCR beta chain was carried out in a study of CXCR3-negative and CXCR3-positive naive CD8 T cells. Findings and caveats of the study: Whereas both naive subsets had comparably high diversity, memory CD8+ cells had much lower diversity.

Regarding this clonotype: Its target is unknown.

The authors prepared UMI-labeled TRB cDNA libraries by 5' RACE. TCRdb reprocessed the 5' RACE reads, with one entry per CDR3 protein and no DNA. The sample table includes around 90,000 distinct CDR3 sequences. CDR3 size: 11 residues. Germline-derived CDR1 and CDR2 are SGHVS and FNYEAQ. The chain uses TRBV7-6 and TRBJ2-1. The sequenced sample was naive CXCR3- CD8+ T cells from blood. Subset: CD45RO-CCR7+CD27+CD95- naive CD8+ T cells lacking CXCR3 (TNR3-). The receptor comes from a human donor in good health. Some clones in this sample may be carry-over from other donors' samples. The CDR3: CAIRAVNEQFF. Combining the CDR3 with reference TRBV7-6 and TRBJ2-1 gives the whole variable domain GAGVSQSPRYKVTKRGQDVALRCDPISGHVSLYWYRQALGQGPEFLTYFNYEAQQDKSGLPNDRFSAERPEGSISTLTIQRTEQRDSAMYRCAIRAVNEQFFGPGTRLTVL.